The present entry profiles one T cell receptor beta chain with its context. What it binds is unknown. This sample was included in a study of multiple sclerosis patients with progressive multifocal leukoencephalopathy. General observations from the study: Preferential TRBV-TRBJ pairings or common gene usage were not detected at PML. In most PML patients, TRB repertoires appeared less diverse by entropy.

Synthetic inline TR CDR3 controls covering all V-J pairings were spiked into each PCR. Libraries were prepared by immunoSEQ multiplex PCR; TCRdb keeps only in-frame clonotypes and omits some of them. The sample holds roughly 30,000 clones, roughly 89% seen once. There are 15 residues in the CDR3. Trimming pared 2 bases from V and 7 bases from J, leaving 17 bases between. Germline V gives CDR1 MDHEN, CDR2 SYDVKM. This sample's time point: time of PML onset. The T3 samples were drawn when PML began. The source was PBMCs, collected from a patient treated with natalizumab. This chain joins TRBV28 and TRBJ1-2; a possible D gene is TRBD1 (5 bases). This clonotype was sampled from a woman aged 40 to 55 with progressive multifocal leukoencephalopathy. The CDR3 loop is CASSLGSRVNLGYTF. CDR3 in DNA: TGTGCCAGCAGTTTAGGGTCCAGGGTTAATCTTGGCTACACCTTC.